The entry that follows covers one T cell receptor beta chain sequence. Antigen specificity is unknown. The PCR had 60 Vbeta and 13 Jbeta primers. This table comes from immunoSEQ multiplex PCR, and its TCRdb copy is limited to in-frame clones, with some not included. The sample carries over 95,000 clones, 70% to 80% recorded once. This CDR3 is 19 amino acids long. The V and J ends lost 3 bases and 0 bases, in that order; junction bases with no gene match: 12. Germline CDR1 and CDR2: SEHNR and FQNEAQ (reference sequence). The data stem from a study of cytomegalovirus exposure and HLA in healthy donors. Across the whole study: The Caucasian-associated ancestry cluster held 65% to 90% of 350 to 450 genotyped donors. The study's findings and limits: TCR beta V- and J-gene trimming, according to a later analysis, was linked to a missense DCLRE1C variant.

The gene calls are TRBV7-9 and TRBJ2-3; 10 bases fit TRBD1. The sample consisted of PBMCs. This TCR was sampled from a woman between 40 and 55 years old in good health and CMV-seropositive. CDR3: CASSFPGKTGGLSTDTQYF. The CDR3 DNA is TGTGCCAGCAGCTTCCCCGGAAAGACAGGGGGCCTTAGCACAGATACGCAGTATTTT.